Below are 21 T cell receptor beta chains sequenced from a single sample in a study of control samples from healthy donors and cancer patients. The table came from immunoSEQ multiplex PCR; TCRdb's copy has only in-frame clones and leaves some out. The table includes under 30,000 clones, almost 85% detected once. The source material was PBMCs. The receptors were gathered from an older woman with head and neck cancer.

This chain joins TRBV19 and TRBJ1-2; D gene uncertain. CDR3 length equals 16 residues. V was pared by 0 bases and J by 4 bases, with 15 bases between. Per germline, CDR1 LNHDA and CDR2 SQIVND (reference sequence). CDR3 in DNA: TGTGCCAGTAGTATAGACCAACGGTCTTGGGGCTATGGCTACACCTTC. Translating it yields CASSIDQRSWGYGYTF.

This chain links TRBV7-2 with TRBJ2-5, with D perhaps matching TRBD2 (6 bases). Germline values: CDR1 SGHTA, CDR2 FQGNSA. V gave up 4 bases and J gave up 5 bases, with 20 bases separating them. This CDR3 contains 16 residues. Here the CDR3 reads CASSSFPRGRQETQYF. CDR3 in DNA: TGTGCCAGCAGCTCTTTCCCGCGTGGGAGGCAGGAGACCCAGTACTTC.

The chain links TRBV5-1 to TRBJ2-1; 9 bases match TRBD1. J was trimmed by 8 bases and V by 4 bases; bases with no gene match: 10. The CDR3 is made up of 15 amino acids. Germline V gene sequence: CDR1 SGHRS, CDR2 YFSETQ. For the CDR3, the DNA is TGCGCCAGCAGCCCTTTACAGGGGGCGCATGATGAGCAGTTCTTC. Its protein is CASSPLQGAHDEQFF.

The chain has TRBV24-1 and TRBJ2-5, with D possibly matching TRBD2 (7 bases). This CDR3 is built from 17 residues. Per germline, CDR1 KGHDR and CDR2 SFDVKD. The ends were cut back, 4 bases at V and 4 bases at J, with 21 bases in the middle. The CDR3 loop is CATSDSSRGGDAETQYF. The CDR3 nucleotides are TGTGCCACCAGTGACTCCTCGCGAGGGGGGGACGCAGAGACCCAGTACTTC.

This clone occurred once. The V gene is TRBV7-2, the J gene TRBJ2-7; 8 bases align to TRBD1. The germline V gene encodes CDR1 SGHTA and CDR2 FQGNSA. J lost 3 bases, V lost 0 bases, and 1 base had no gene match. The CDR3 has 14 residues. CDR3 residues: CASSLAGQGYEQYF. The CDR3 coding sequence is TGTGCCAGCAGCTTAGCTGGACAGGGCTACGAGCAGTACTTC.

The V call is TRBV27, the J call TRBJ2-3, with 10 positions matching TRBD2. V dropped 5 bases and J dropped 4; count of bases not matched to a gene: 15. CDR1 MNHEY and CDR2 SMNVEV come from the germline V gene (reference sequence). CDR3 length: 18 amino acids. The CDR3 sequence: CASSPSPPGLAWADTQYF. DNA of the CDR3: TGTGCCAGCAGTCCTTCTCCTCCGGGACTAGCGTGGGCAGATACGCAGTATTTT.

The rearrangement joins TRBV5-1 to TRBJ2-1; 10 nucleotides match TRBD2. Germline CDR1 and CDR2: SGHRS and YFSETQ. CDR3 length: 15 residues. The V and J ends lost 2 bases and 9 bases, in that order; junction bases with no gene match: 8. This chain's CDR3 is CASSLGTSGEVEQFF. DNA for the CDR3: TGCGCCAGCAGCTTAGGAACTAGCGGGGAGGTTGAGCAGTTCTTC.

The genes are TRBV5-8 and TRBJ2-3; no clear D gene. The CDR3 has 13 residues. In germline, CDR1 is SGHTS, CDR2 YDEGEE. Trimming left V 0 bases short and J 6 bases short, with 8 bases between. The CDR3 region is CASSLAGSDTQYF. The CDR3 DNA sequence: TGTGCCAGCAGCTTGGCCGGGTCCGATACGCAGTATTTT.

The genes are TRBV29-1 and TRBJ2-5, with 9 nucleotides matching TRBD1. This CDR3 is built from 12 residues. The ends lost 6 bases at V and 7 bases at J; junction bases unmatched: 6. Germline loops: CDR1 SQVTM, CDR2 ANQGSEA. The CDR3 is CSVGQGSGTQYF. CDR3 DNA sequence: TGCAGCGTAGGACAGGGGAGCGGGACCCAGTACTTC.

This clone was seen only a few times. The gene calls are TRBV10-1 and TRBJ2-7, with 10 bases aligning to TRBD2. The length of the CDR3 is 13 residues. Germline V gene data show CDR1 as WNHNN and CDR2 as SYGVQD (reference sequence). The junction had 0 bases not matched to a gene; V was cut back by 4 bases and J by 3 bases. The CDR3 loop is CASSGLAGYEQYF. The CDR3, as DNA: TGCGCCAGCAGTGGACTAGCGGGCTACGAGCAGTACTTC.

This clone has only a few counts. The chain joins TRBV3-1 (or the pseudogene TRBV3-2) to TRBJ1-1; 7 positions agree with TRBD1. The germline V gene encodes CDR1 LGHDT and CDR2 YNNKEL (reference sequence). The CDR3 contains 17 residues. V gave up 4 bases and J gave up 5 bases; unmatched junction bases: 16. The CDR3 nucleotides read TGTGCCAGCAGCCGCAGGACAGGCAAATTGACTGGTACTGAAGCTTTCTTT. This sequence encodes CASSRRTGKLTGTEAFF.

The V call is TRBV7-3, the J call TRBJ2-2; D tentatively reads TRBD1 or TRBD2 (6 bases each). V lost 2 bases to trimming and J lost 6 bases, with 13 bases between them. The CDR3 has 15 amino acids. Germline-derived CDR1 and CDR2 are SGHTA and FQGTGA. For the CDR3, the DNA is TGTGCCAGCAGCTTATCCCACAGGGACTCCGGGGAGCTGTTTTTT. Amino acid sequence: CASSLSHRDSGELFF. The whole variable domain, filled in from reference TRBV7-3 and TRBJ2-2, reads GAGVSQTPSNKVTEKGKYVELRCDPISGHTALYWYRQSLGQGPEFLIYFQGTGAADDSGLPNDRFFAVRPEGSVSTLKIQRTERGDSAVYLCASSLSHRDSGELFFGEGSRLTVL.

The rearrangement uses TRBV12-3 or TRBV12-4 and TRBJ2-1, with D uncertain. Trimming stripped 2 bases from V and 7 bases from J, with 9 bases between. The CDR3 contains 13 residues. This CDR3 is CASSLILGNEQFF. In DNA, the CDR3 is TGTGCCAGCAGTTTAATTTTGGGGAATGAGCAGTTCTTC.

V and J are TRBV5-6 and TRBJ2-7; D is unresolved. This CDR3 has 14 amino acids. Germline V CDR1 and CDR2: SGHDT, YYEEEE. V was shortened by 1 base and J by 2 bases, with 10 bases between the two germline ends. CDR3 amino acids: CASSLRNSAYEQYF. The DNA for the CDR3 is TGTGCCAGCAGCTTGAGGAACTCGGCCTACGAGCAGTACTTC.

J is TRBJ1-6 and V is TRBV27; possibly TRBD1 for D (6 bases). The CDR3 sequence is 14 residues long. Germline CDR1 reads MNHEY; CDR2 reads SMNVEV (reference sequence). The V and J ends lost 6 bases and 9 bases respectively, with 15 bases between them. DNA for the CDR3: TGTGCCAGCAGGCCGACAGGATCCTTTTCACCCCTCCACTTT. Amino acid sequence: CASRPTGSFSPLHF.

The chain joins TRBV10-3 to TRBJ1-1; TRBD1 matches at 8 bases. The CDR3 has 15 amino acids. Losses at the gene ends were 7 bases for V and 1 base for J; bases not matched to a gene: 8. Germline V gives CDR1 ENHRY, CDR2 SYGVKD. The CDR3 here is CAITNPGQENTEAFF. Here the CDR3 DNA reads TGTGCCATCACCAATCCGGGACAGGAGAACACTGAAGCTTTCTTT.

V is TRBV7-3 and J is TRBJ2-1; D unresolved. Deletions cut 0 bases from V and 2 bases from J, with 8 bases between. The CDR3 is 15 residues long. The germline V gene has CDR1 SGHTA and CDR2 FQGTGA. CDR3 sequence reads: CASSLTLGAYNEQFF. CDR3 nucleotides: TGTGCCAGCAGCTTAACCCTGGGCGCCTACAATGAGCAGTTCTTC.

The chain links TRBV5-1 to TRBJ2-5, with D hard to call. There are 15 residues in the CDR3. V was cut by 3 bases and J by 2 bases, with 14 bases left in between. Looked up from germline, CDR1 is SGHRS and CDR2 is YFSETQ. CDR3 region: CASSSGRLSQETQYF. The CDR3 DNA sequence: TGCGCCAGCAGCTCTGGCCGGCTATCTCAAGAGACCCAGTACTTC. Using reference TRBV5-1 and TRBJ2-5 for the parts outside the CDR3, the full variable domain is KAGVTQTPRYLIKTRGQQVTLSCSPISGHRSVSWYQQTPGQGLQFLFEYFSETQRNKGNFPGRFSGRQFSNSRSEMNVSTLELGDSALYLCASSSGRLSQETQYFGPGTRLLVL.

The chain recombines TRBV4-2 with TRBJ2-7; TRBD2 is a possible D gene (5 bases). CDR1 is LGHNA, CDR2 YNFKEQ, per germline. V shed 1 base and J shed 8 bases, with 15 bases lying between them. The CDR3 sequence is 14 residues long. The CDR3 DNA is TGTGCCAGCAGCCAAGGGGGAGACGGAGCGAAGCAGTACTTC. Residues: CASSQGGDGAKQYF.

The rearrangement uses TRBV4-3 and TRBJ1-1; D is unresolved. CDR1 LGHNA and CDR2 YSLEER come from the germline V gene. Trimming left V 0 bases short and J 1 base short, with 9 bases between. The CDR3 is made up of 15 amino acids. CDR3 coding DNA: TGCGCCAGCAGCCAAGATTTGGGCACGAACACTGAAGCTTTCTTT. It yields the protein CASSQDLGTNTEAFF.

This chain joins TRBV3-1 (or the pseudogene TRBV3-2) and TRBJ1-3; D is unresolved. There are 12 residues in the CDR3. Germline V gene sequence: CDR1 LGHDT, CDR2 YNNKEL (reference sequence). Trimming left V 4 bases short and J 1 base short, with 2 bases between. The CDR3 spells CASSLSGNTIYF. For the CDR3, the DNA is TGTGCCAGCAGCCTTTCTGGAAACACCATATATTTT.